This is a list of T cell receptor beta chains from one sample in a study of shared clonotypes between healthy human individuals. Produced via immunoSEQ multiplex PCR; TCRdb's table is partial and in-frame only. The table shows 400,000 to 550,000 clones, with 65% to 80% occurring only once. Sequenced material: PBMCs. The receptors were gathered from a middle-aged woman in good health. Some clones in this sample may be carry-over from other donors' samples. Each CDR3 is given with its conserved first and last residue. The D gene is left open where the match is weak. Some rows mark clone size as missing; the rest say once, few, many or name a class of expanded clone.

V gene	clone size	J gene	D gene	CDR3 protein	CDR3 DNA
TRBV4-2	.	TRBJ2-3	TRBD2	CASSQAPAGVSTDTQYF	TGTGCCAGCAGCCAAGCCCCAGCGGGAGTTAGTACAGATACGCAGTATTTT
TRBV29-1	.	TRBJ1-4	TRBD1	CSVADRGQGEKLFF	TGCAGCGTTGCGGACAGGGGCCAGGGTGAAAAACTGTTTTTT
TRBV5-5	.	TRBJ1-5	.	CASSFENPQGQPQHF	TGTGCCAGCAGCTTCGAGAACCCGCAGGGACAGCCCCAGCATTTT
TRBV5-1	once	TRBJ1-2	.	CASSFGAGLDGYTF	TGCGCCAGCAGCTTTGGGGCAGGCTTAGATGGCTACACCTTC
TRBV18	once	TRBJ1-5	.	CASSRDRNNQPQHF	TGTGCCAGCTCACGGGACCGAAACAATCAGCCCCAGCATTTT
TRBV6-1	.	TRBJ2-3	.	CASRGYLFTDTQYF	TGTGCCAGCAGGGGCTACCTATTCACAGATACGCAGTATTTT
TRBV29-1	.	TRBJ2-1	.	CSVEEGWFISQGMGYSEQFF	TGCAGCGTTGAAGAGGGGTGGTTTATTAGTCAGGGTATGGGCTATAGTGAGCAGTTCTTC
TRBV6-5	.	TRBJ2-1	.	CASSTSTPRGEQFF	TGTGCCAGCAGCACCTCCACACCTCGGGGGGAGCAGTTCTTC
TRBV28	.	TRBJ1-5	.	CASSLGINQPQHF	TGTGCCAGCAGTTTAGGGATCAATCAGCCCCAGCATTTT
TRBV19	.	TRBJ1-1	.	CASSMVGLNTEAFF	TGTGCCAGTAGTATGGTCGGATTGAACACTGAAGCTTTCTTT
TRBV28	.	TRBJ2-3	TRBD1	CASSPPDRRTDTQYF	TGTGCCAGCAGTCCGCCGGACAGGCGCACAGATACGCAGTATTTT
TRBV5-1	.	TRBJ1-1	.	CASSLYRVGNTEAFF	TGCGCCAGCAGCTTGTATAGGGTAGGGAACACTGAAGCTTTCTTT
TRBV9	.	TRBJ2-5	TRBD2	CASSVAGGVWETQYF	TGTGCCAGCAGCGTAGCGGGAGGGGTGTGGGAGACCCAGTACTTC
TRBV5-1	.	TRBJ2-6	TRBD1	CASSLFGQGSGANVLTF	TGCGCCAGCAGCTTGTTCGGACAGGGCTCTGGGGCCAACGTCCTGACTTTC
TRBV5-4	.	TRBJ1-4	TRBD1	CASSRDRSNEKLFF	TGTGCCAGCAGCCGGGACAGATCTAATGAAAAACTGTTTTTT
TRBV28	.	TRBJ2-1	TRBD2	CASQREGGPWNEQFF	TGTGCCAGCCAAAGAGAGGGAGGGCCGTGGAATGAGCAGTTCTTC
TRBV30	.	TRBJ1-5	TRBD1	CAWSGLLTGGAGQPQHF	TGTGCCTGGAGTGGCCTCCTTACAGGGGGCGCCGGGCAGCCCCAGCATTTT
TRBV2	.	TRBJ2-1	.	CASSLDSPPMNEQFF	TGTGCCAGCAGTTTGGACAGCCCGCCTATGAATGAGCAGTTCTTC
TRBV27	.	TRBJ2-5	.	CASPKRETQYF	TGTGCCAGCCCCAAGAGGGAGACCCAGTACTTC
TRBV28	.	TRBJ2-5	.	CASRSGLRETQYF	TGTGCCAGCAGGTCAGGTTTGCGGGAGACCCAGTACTTC
TRBV6-7	.	TRBJ2-7	TRBD2	CASRPPSQLAGEEVYEQYF	TGTGCCAGCAGACCACCCTCCCAACTAGCGGGAGAGGAAGTATACGAGCAGTACTTC
TRBV30	.	TRBJ2-5	TRBD2	CAWSVLTSGKGTQYF	TGTGCCTGGAGTGTACTGACTAGCGGGAAAGGGACCCAGTACTTC
TRBV5-4	.	TRBJ2-7	.	CASSLGVHSYEQYF	TGTGCCAGCAGCTTGGGCGTCCACTCCTACGAGCAGTACTTC
TRBV14	.	TRBJ1-4	.	CASSHSGSNEKLFF	TGTGCCAGCAGCCACAGCGGTTCTAATGAAAAACTGTTTTTT
TRBV28	few	TRBJ2-1	.	CASTRRRSYNEQFF	TGTGCCAGCACGCGGCGACGCTCCTACAATGAGCAGTTCTTC
TRBV18	.	TRBJ2-7	.	CASSPSGEEQYF	TGTGCCAGCTCACCATCGGGAGAAGAGCAGTACTTC
TRBV7-9	.	TRBJ2-3	.	CASSLTGGTQYF	TGTGCCAGCAGCTTAACAGGAGGTACGCAGTATTTT
TRBV5-1	.	TRBJ2-5	TRBD2	CASSNVGRQETQYF	TGCGCCAGCAGCAACGTCGGGAGGCAAGAGACCCAGTACTTC
TRBV6-5	once	TRBJ2-7	.	CASSPPGAGTGEQYF	TGTGCCAGCAGCCCCCCGGGAGCAGGGACGGGCGAGCAGTACTTC
TRBV5-5	.	TRBJ2-1	TRBD2	CASSPSLAGGSSDEQFF	TGTGCCAGCAGCCCTTCACTAGCGGGAGGTAGTAGCGATGAGCAGTTCTTC
TRBV2	.	TRBJ2-7	.	CASSNLEQYF	TGTGCCAGCAGTAATCTTGAGCAGTACTTC
TRBV15	once	TRBJ2-7	.	CATSRTGVNYEQYF	TGTGCCACCAGCAGGACAGGTGTCAACTACGAGCAGTACTTC
TRBV6-5	few	TRBJ1-5	.	CASSYSRVWPQHF	TGTGCCAGCAGTTACTCTCGTGTTTGGCCCCAGCATTTT
TRBV7-2	.	TRBJ2-6	TRBD1	CASSTGTGTNVLTF	TGTGCCAGCAGTACCGGGACAGGGACCAACGTCCTGACTTTC
TRBV7-6	.	TRBJ1-1	.	CASSQQGLMNTEAFF	TGTGCCAGCAGCCAACAGGGTTTAATGAACACTGAAGCTTTCTTT
TRBV6-1	once	TRBJ2-1	.	CASSEIGPGAQFF	TGTGCCAGCAGTGAAATTGGGCCGGGCGCGCAGTTCTTC
TRBV11-1	.	TRBJ1-2	.	CASSLSHLNGYTF	TGTGCCAGCAGCCTTTCCCACTTAAATGGCTACACCTTC
TRBV6-6	.	TRBJ2-2	TRBD2	CASKREFAGELFF	TGTGCCAGCAAGCGGGAGTTCGCCGGGGAGCTGTTTTTT
TRBV4-1	.	TRBJ2-1	TRBD2	CASSQPTSGLHNEQFF	TGCGCCAGCAGCCAACCCACTAGCGGTCTACACAATGAGCAGTTCTTC
TRBV6-5	.	TRBJ2-1	.	CASGTRHSYNEQFF	TGTGCCAGCGGGACCCGACACTCCTACAATGAGCAGTTCTTC
TRBV28	once	TRBJ2-7	TRBD1	CASSSPGTGAYEQYF	TGTGCCAGCAGTTCTCCCGGGACAGGGGCCTACGAGCAGTACTTC
TRBV5-1	.	TRBJ2-3	.	CASSLTGSSTDTQYF	TGCGCCAGCAGCTTGACCGGTTCTAGCACAGATACGCAGTATTTT
TRBV2	.	TRBJ2-2	TRBD2	CASSDGGRAIGELFF	TGTGCCAGCAGTGACGGCGGGAGGGCAATCGGGGAGCTGTTTTTT
TRBV7-3	.	TRBJ1-2	TRBD1	CASSLDRDSRDGYTF	TGTGCCAGCAGCTTAGACAGGGACAGCCGGGATGGCTACACCTTC
TRBV5-1	once	TRBJ2-7	.	CASSLSGPSYEQYF	TGCGCCAGCAGCTTGAGCGGGCCCTCCTACGAGCAGTACTTC
TRBV6-1	few	TRBJ1-5	.	CASSVESRGLQPQHF	TGTGCCAGCAGTGTGGAGTCTAGGGGTTTGCAGCCCCAGCATTTT
TRBV18	.	TRBJ1-1	.	CASSPGGAFTEAFF	TGTGCCAGCTCACCAGGGGGGGCCTTCACTGAAGCTTTCTTT
TRBV5-6	.	TRBJ2-3	.	CASSLDGNGAGSTQYF	TGTGCCAGCAGCTTGGATGGTAACGGAGCAGGGTCGACGCAGTATTTT